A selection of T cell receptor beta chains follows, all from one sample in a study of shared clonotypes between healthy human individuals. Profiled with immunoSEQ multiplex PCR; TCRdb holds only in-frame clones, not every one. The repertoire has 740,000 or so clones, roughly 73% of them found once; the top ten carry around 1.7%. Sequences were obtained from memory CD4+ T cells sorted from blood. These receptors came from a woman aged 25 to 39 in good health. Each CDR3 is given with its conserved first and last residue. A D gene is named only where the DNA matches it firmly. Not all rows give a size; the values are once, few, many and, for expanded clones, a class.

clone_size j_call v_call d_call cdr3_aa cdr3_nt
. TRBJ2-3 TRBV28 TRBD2 CASSFALLAATDTQYF TGTGCCAGCAGTTTCGCATTACTAGCGGCCACAGATACGCAGTATTTT
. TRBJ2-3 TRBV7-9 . CASSSGTSLRDTQYF TGTGCCAGCAGCTCCGGGACCAGCCTCCGCGATACGCAGTATTTT
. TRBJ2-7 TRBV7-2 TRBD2 CASAAGTSGEQYF TGTGCCAGCGCCGCCGGGACTAGCGGCGAGCAGTACTTC
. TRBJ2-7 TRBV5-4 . CASSLGPEYYEQYF TGTGCCAGCAGCTTGGGGCCAGAATACTACGAGCAGTACTTC
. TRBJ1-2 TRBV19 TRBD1 CASSVGQGPHRGYTF TGTGCCAGTAGTGTCGGACAGGGACCTCATCGGGGCTACACCTTC
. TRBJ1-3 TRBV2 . CASSMGRLGNTIYF TGTGCCAGCAGTATGGGACGTCTGGGAAACACCATATATTTT
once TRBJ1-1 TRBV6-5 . CASSYEGSNTEAFF TGTGCCAGCAGTTACGAGGGGTCGAACACTGAAGCTTTCTTT
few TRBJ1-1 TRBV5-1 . CASSSQGFTEAFF TGCGCCAGCAGCTCTCAGGGATTCACTGAAGCTTTCTTT
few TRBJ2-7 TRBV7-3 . CASSSGGGYEQYF TGTGCCAGCAGCTCCGGAGGGGGATACGAGCAGTACTTC
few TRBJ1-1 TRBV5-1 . CASSLWGDTEAFF TGCGCCAGCAGCTTGTGGGGTGACACTGAAGCTTTCTTT
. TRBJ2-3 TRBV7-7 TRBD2 CASSPGLPTDTQYF TGTGCCAGCAGCCCGGGACTACCCACAGATACGCAGTATTTT
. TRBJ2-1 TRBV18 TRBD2 CASSPGLAGVNEQFF TGTGCCAGCTCACCGGGACTAGCGGGAGTCAATGAGCAGTTCTTC
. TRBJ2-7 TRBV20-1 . CSADILYEQYF TGCAGTGCCGACATCCTCTACGAGCAGTACTTC
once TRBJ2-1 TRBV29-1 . CSVVRGNTYNEQFF TGCAGCGTGGTCAGGGGAAATACCTACAATGAGCAGTTCTTC
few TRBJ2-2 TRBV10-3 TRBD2 CAINERESTGELFF TGTGCCATCAATGAGCGGGAGTCGACCGGGGAGCTGTTTTTT
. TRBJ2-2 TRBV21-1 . CASSKDDRGYRDRTGELFF TGTGCCAGCAGCAAAGATGACAGGGGGTATCGAGACCGAACCGGGGAGCTGTTTTTT
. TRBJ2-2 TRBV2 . CASSETSSGNTGELFF TGTGCCAGCAGTGAAACATCGAGCGGGAACACCGGGGAGCTGTTTTTT
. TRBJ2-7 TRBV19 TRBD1 CASSGQGVYEQYF TGTGCCAGTAGTGGACAGGGAGTCTACGAGCAGTACTTC
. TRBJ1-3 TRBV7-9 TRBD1 CASSTRTGEDTIYF TGTGCCAGCAGCACAAGGACAGGAGAAGACACCATATATTTT
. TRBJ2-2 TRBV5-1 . CASSIGLNTGELFF TGCGCCAGCAGCATCGGGCTCAACACCGGGGAGCTGTTTTTT
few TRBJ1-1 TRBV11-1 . CASSFSWDTEAFF TGTGCCAGCAGCTTCTCGTGGGACACTGAAGCTTTCTTT
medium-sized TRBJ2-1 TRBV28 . CASSLIQGNEQFF TGTGCCAGCAGTTTGATCCAAGGCAATGAGCAGTTCTTC
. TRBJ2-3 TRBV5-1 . CASNLGTGTDTQYF TGCGCCAGCAATTTGGGGACGGGCACAGATACGCAGTATTTT
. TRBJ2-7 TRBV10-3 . CASGARGRNHEQYF TGTGCCTCCGGGGCGCGGGGTAGGAACCACGAGCAGTACTTC
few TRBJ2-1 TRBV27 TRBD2 CASSDGTSVPWGYNEQFF TGTGCCAGCAGCGACGGGACTAGCGTCCCCTGGGGTTACAATGAGCAGTTCTTC
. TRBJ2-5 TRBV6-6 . CASRREKETQYF TGTGCCAGCAGAAGGGAAAAGGAGACCCAGTACTTC
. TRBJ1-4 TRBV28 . CASGVSQGPNEKLFF TGTGCCAGCGGGGTCTCGCAGGGCCCTAATGAAAAACTGTTTTTT
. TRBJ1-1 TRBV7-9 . CASSLLREAFF TGTGCCAGCAGCTTATTGCGAGAAGCTTTCTTT
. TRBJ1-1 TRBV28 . CASSAGNTEAFF TGTGCCAGCAGTGCGGGGAACACTGAAGCTTTCTTT
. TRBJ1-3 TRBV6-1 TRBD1 CASSGSGTAGNTIYF TGTGCCAGCAGTGGAAGTGGGACAGCTGGAAACACCATATATTTT
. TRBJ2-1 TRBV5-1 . CASSLGGMDNEQFF TGCGCCAGCAGCTTGGGAGGCATGGACAATGAGCAGTTCTTC
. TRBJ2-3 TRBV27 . CASRSSLRSTDTQYF TGTGCCAGCAGAAGTAGCCTGAGAAGCACAGATACGCAGTATTTT
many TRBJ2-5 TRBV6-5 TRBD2 CASRGGTSGRKTQYF TGTGCCAGCAGGGGGGGGACTAGCGGGAGAAAGACCCAGTACTTC
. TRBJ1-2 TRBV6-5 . CASSPGTGALYGYTF TGTGCCAGCAGTCCCGGGACGGGAGCTCTTTATGGCTACACCTTC
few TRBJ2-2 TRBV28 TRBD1 CASSRGQDLTGELFF TGTGCCAGCAGTCGTGGACAGGACCTCACCGGGGAGCTGTTTTTT
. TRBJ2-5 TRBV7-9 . CASSRGGSGPQETQYF TGTGCCAGCAGTCGTGGGGGAAGCGGGCCCCAAGAGACCCAGTACTTC
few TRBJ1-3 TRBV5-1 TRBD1 CASKEQGTSFSGNTIYF TGCGCCAGCAAGGAACAGGGGACCTCATTCTCTGGAAACACCATATATTTT
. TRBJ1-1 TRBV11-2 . CASSPGGWTEAFF TGTGCCAGCAGCCCGGGCGGGTGGACTGAAGCTTTCTTT
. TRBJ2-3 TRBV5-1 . CASSLAFLTDTQYF TGCGCCAGCAGCTTGGCCTTCCTCACAGATACGCAGTATTTT
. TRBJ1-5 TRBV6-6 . CASRESDVNQPQHF TGTGCCAGTCGGGAGTCGGACGTTAATCAGCCCCAGCATTTT
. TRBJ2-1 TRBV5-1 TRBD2 CASSSGLGQGEQFF TGCGCCAGCAGCTCCGGACTAGGGCAGGGTGAGCAGTTCTTC
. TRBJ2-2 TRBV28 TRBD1 CASRAGQGTGELFF TGTGCCAGCAGGGCGGGACAGGGTACCGGGGAGCTGTTTTTT
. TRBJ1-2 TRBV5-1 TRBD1 CASSLGPQGRLSGYTF TGCGCCAGCAGCTTGGGGCCACAGGGGCGATTGAGCGGCTACACCTTC
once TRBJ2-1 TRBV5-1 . CASSPSFSGETYNEQFF TGCGCCAGCAGTCCCTCTTTTAGCGGAGAGACCTACAATGAGCAGTTCTTC
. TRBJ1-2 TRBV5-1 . CASSLMEPADGYTF TGCGCCAGCAGCTTGATGGAGCCAGCGGATGGCTACACCTTC
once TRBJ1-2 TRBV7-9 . CASSLGQHDYGYTF TGTGCCAGCAGCTTAGGACAGCACGACTATGGCTACACCTTC
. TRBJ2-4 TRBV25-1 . CASSESKGGSNPYF TGTGCCAGCAGTGAATCCAAGGGTGGATCAAATCCGTACTTC
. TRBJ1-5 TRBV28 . CASERSNQPQHF TGTGCCAGCGAGCGTTCCAATCAGCCCCAGCATTTT